The clone carrying this TCR beta chain appeared a single time. The data derive from a study of T cell changes during pregnancy in multiple sclerosis. This table comes from immunoSEQ multiplex PCR, and its TCRdb copy is limited to in-frame clones, with some not included. The top ten clones hold roughly 1.4% of a sample with roughly 67,000 clones, about 89% of them seen once. The clonotype comes from a female donor with multiple sclerosis, enrolled in a pregnancy study. Here the sequenced sample was peripheral blood, taken in the second trimester of pregnancy.

Here the CDR3 reads CAWSWDSSYEQYF. For the CDR3, the DNA is TGTGCCTGGAGCTGGGACAGCTCCTACGAGCAGTACTTC. The rearrangement joins TRBV30 to TRBJ2-7, with 7 bases aligning to TRBD1. There are 13 residues in the CDR3. J gave up 0 bases and V 3 bases, and 2 bases lay outside the gene matches. CDR1 and CDR2 (germline): GTSNPN, SVGIG (reference sequence).